This is a list of T cell receptor beta chains from one sample in a study of cytomegalovirus exposure and HLA in healthy donors. The table came from immunoSEQ multiplex PCR; TCRdb's copy has only in-frame clones and leaves some out. The repertoire includes roughly 190,000 clones, approximately 80% of them detected once, and approximately 10% sits in the top ten. The sample was PBMCs. All receptors derive from a woman in her forties or fifties in good health and CMV-seropositive. CDR3s leave out the opening cysteine and the closing phenylalanine or tryptophan.

CDR3aa: ASSLEGAWGYT
v_gene: TRBV16
len: 11
j_gene: TRBJ1-2

CDR3aa: ASRGGGGSDGYT
v_gene: TRBV2
len: 12
j_gene: TRBJ1-2

CDR3aa: ASSRGRGTGGHDTQY
v_gene: TRBV19
len: 15
j_gene: TRBJ2-3

CDR3aa: ASRDRILSGELF
v_gene: TRBV5-6
len: 12
j_gene: TRBJ2-2

CDR3aa: SSRGLFGPLYNEQF
v_gene: TRBV29-1
len: 14
j_gene: TRBJ2-1

CDR3aa: ASRAQGGGWETQY
v_gene: TRBV6-1
len: 13
j_gene: TRBJ2-5

CDR3aa: ASSLARNSPLH
v_gene: TRBV7-2
len: 11
j_gene: TRBJ1-6

CDR3aa: SVDPRDGTDTQY
v_gene: TRBV29-1
len: 12
j_gene: TRBJ2-3

CDR3aa: AIRGQGSDGYT
v_gene: TRBV10-3
len: 11
j_gene: TRBJ1-2

CDR3aa: ASTSIGQRGQGYT
v_gene: TRBV27
len: 13
j_gene: TRBJ1-2

CDR3aa: ASRSPSYEQY
v_gene: TRBV10-2
len: 10
j_gene: -

CDR3aa: ASSRAGQETQY
v_gene: TRBV27
len: 11
j_gene: TRBJ2-5

CDR3aa: ASDQGYGYT
v_gene: TRBV28
len: 9
j_gene: TRBJ1-2

CDR3aa: ASSLGTGYEQY
v_gene: TRBV11-2
len: 11
j_gene: TRBJ2-7

CDR3aa: ASSFSGSYNEQF
v_gene: TRBV27
len: 12
j_gene: TRBJ2-1

CDR3aa: ASRDRGRTGELF
v_gene: TRBV19
len: 12
j_gene: TRBJ2-2

CDR3aa: ASSYSPLTGVEWDSPLH
v_gene: TRBV28
len: 17
j_gene: TRBJ1-6

CDR3aa: ATVTSGGADTQY
v_gene: TRBV6-6
len: 12
j_gene: TRBJ2-3

CDR3aa: ASSEEWWQGQPQH
v_gene: TRBV6-1
len: 13
j_gene: TRBJ1-5

CDR3aa: ASSLRPRSSTDTQY
v_gene: TRBV7-3
len: 14
j_gene: TRBJ2-3

CDR3aa: ASRRDRSSPLH
v_gene: TRBV6-4
len: 11
j_gene: TRBJ1-6

CDR3aa: ASNHRDRGNQPQH
v_gene: TRBV28
len: 13
j_gene: TRBJ1-5

CDR3aa: ASCRDRAHYNSPLH
v_gene: TRBV2
len: 14
j_gene: TRBJ1-6

CDR3aa: ASRRTWTATGSGANVLT
v_gene: TRBV5-6
len: 17
j_gene: TRBJ2-6

CDR3aa: ALSPGQKNTGELF
v_gene: TRBV2
len: 13
j_gene: TRBJ2-2

CDR3aa: ASSSNGLYTDTQY
v_gene: TRBV7-2
len: 13
j_gene: TRBJ2-3

CDR3aa: SAMPQGTQY
v_gene: TRBV20-1
len: 9
j_gene: TRBJ2-5

CDR3aa: ASSSWAGALYEQY
v_gene: TRBV13
len: 13
j_gene: TRBJ2-7

CDR3aa: ASSDTGKPRDGYT
v_gene: TRBV6-6
len: 13
j_gene: TRBJ1-2

CDR3aa: ASSLGQGEQF
v_gene: TRBV5-1
len: 10
j_gene: TRBJ2-1

CDR3aa: ASSLEAGRGGYT
v_gene: TRBV7-9
len: 12
j_gene: TRBJ1-2

CDR3aa: ASSPSGEGTEQF
v_gene: TRBV6-1
len: 12
j_gene: TRBJ2-1

CDR3aa: ASTPPGTEAF
v_gene: TRBV4-1
len: 10
j_gene: TRBJ1-1

CDR3aa: ASSSLRGRGTEAF
v_gene: TRBV28
len: 13
j_gene: TRBJ1-1

CDR3aa: ASSTPGHYHQPQH
v_gene: TRBV28
len: 13
j_gene: TRBJ1-5

CDR3aa: ASRFGITNTGELF
v_gene: TRBV5-1
len: 13
j_gene: TRBJ2-2

CDR3aa: ASSLLAGRSSTDTQY
v_gene: TRBV5-1
len: 15
j_gene: TRBJ2-3